This T cell receptor (beta chain) is from a study of blood T cell repertoires in COVID-19 (dated by TCRdb to the early 2020s). Context from the whole study: The collaborator samples originated in the United States, Italy and Spain and spanned the acute and convalescent phases of COVID-19. The prospective study material was composed of cDNA or gDNA derived from T cells, B-cell-depleted T cells, or PBMCs. The dataset comprised deeply sampled blood TCRbeta repertoires from subjects exposed to, actively infected with, or recovered from COVID-19. The repertoires were made available in a free public database intended to serve as a resource for research on the immune response to SARS-CoV-2. The samples were drawn from two sources: the first 160 participants of the ongoing ImmuneRACE study, and 1,000 to 1,500 subjects contributed by 6 global collaborators. Sample metadata almost always included a de-identified subject ID, COVID-19 status, age in years and sex. Where available, HLA class I and class II types were obtained from metadata supplied by the sample provider rather than from assay-based typing. The investigation overall reported the following: The amount of clinical and demographic metadata varied by source and participant and was provided uncurated.

Trimming takes 3 bases off V and 7 bases off J; junction bases not matched to a gene: 7. Looking up the germline V gene yields CDR1 KGHSH and CDR2 LQKENI. The CDR3 contains 15 residues, cysteine and phenylalanine counted. Only the CDR3 DNA is retained, 45 bases long and in frame from the first base. Regarding this clone: No antigen is known for it. No much larger clone exists at a distance of one base, and base qualities are not known.

The immunoSEQ Assay, a bias-controlled multiplex PCR, was used to amplify TCRbeta CDR3 regions from genomic DNA. Under the source paper's analysis protocol: Within the assay, amplification of reference gene primers was used to estimate how many nucleated cells each sample contained. Sequence reads were collapsed and filtered to measure the absolute abundance of every unique TCRbeta CDR3 rearrangement. For each sample, productive Simpson clonality was calculated as the square root of Simpson's diversity index across productive rearrangements. TCRdb carries this immuneACCESS record with in-frame sequences only. Its versions omit some clonotypes, under half of them owing to an unresolved V gene in the studies checked, with the rest unexplained. V, J and clone size derive from that table, while D and trimming were established from the DNA sequence. Within this sample are 55,000 to 75,000 clones, with about 73% of them counted one time only. Less than 25% of the sample belongs to the ten largest clones.

Each collaborating institution followed its own protocols to collect whole blood in K2EDTA tubes. Collaborator samples were shipped for TCRbeta analysis as frozen whole blood, isolated PBMCs, or DNA extracted from either sample type. This receptor was taken from a man in his fifties or sixties with acute or convalescent COVID-19. Sequenced material: peripheral blood. This sequence uses TRBV18 and TRBJ2-2, with 8 bases in between that match TRBD1. CDR3 protein: CASSPPQGAIGELFF. In nucleotides, the sequence is TGTGCCAGCTCACCCCCTCAGGGGGCGATCGGGGAGCTGTTTTTT. The CDR3 plus the reference TRBV18 and TRBJ2-2 genes for the other parts give the full variable domain: NAGVMQNPRHLVRRRGQEARLRCSPMKGHSHVYWYRQLPEEGLKFMVYLQKENIIDESGMPKERFSAEFPKEGPSILRIQQVVRGDSAAYFCASSPPQGAIGELFFGEGSRLTVL.